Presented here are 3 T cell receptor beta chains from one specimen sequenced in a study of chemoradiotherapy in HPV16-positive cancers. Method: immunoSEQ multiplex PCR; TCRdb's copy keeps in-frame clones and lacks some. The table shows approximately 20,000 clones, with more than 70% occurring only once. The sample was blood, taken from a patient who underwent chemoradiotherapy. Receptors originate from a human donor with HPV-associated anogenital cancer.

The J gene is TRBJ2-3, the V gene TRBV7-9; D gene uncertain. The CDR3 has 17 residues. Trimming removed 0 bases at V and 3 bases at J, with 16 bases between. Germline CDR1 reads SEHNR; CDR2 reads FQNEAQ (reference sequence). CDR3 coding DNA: TGTGCCAGCAGCTTAGCATTGGGCCAGTTTGTTACAGATACGCAGTATTTT. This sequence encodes CASSLALGQFVTDTQYF.

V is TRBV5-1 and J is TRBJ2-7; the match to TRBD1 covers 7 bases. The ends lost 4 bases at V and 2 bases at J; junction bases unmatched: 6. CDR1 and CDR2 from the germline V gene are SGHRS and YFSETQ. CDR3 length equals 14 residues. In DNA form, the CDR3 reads TGCGCCAGCAGCGTGGGACAGCGCGCCTACGAGCAGTACTTC. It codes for CASSVGQRAYEQYF.

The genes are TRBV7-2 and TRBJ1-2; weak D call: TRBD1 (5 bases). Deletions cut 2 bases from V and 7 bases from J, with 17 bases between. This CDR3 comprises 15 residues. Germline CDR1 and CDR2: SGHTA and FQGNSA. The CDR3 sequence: CASSLSVAGKLGYTF. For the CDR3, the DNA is TGTGCCAGCAGCTTATCGGTCGCAGGGAAACTTGGCTACACCTTC. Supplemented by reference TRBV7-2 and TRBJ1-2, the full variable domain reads GAGVSQSPSNKVTEKGKDVELRCDPISGHTALYWYRQSLGQGLEFLIYFQGNSAPDKSGLPSDRFSAERTGGSVSTLTIQRTQQEDSAVYLCASSLSVAGKLGYTFGSGTRLTVV.